The TCR beta chain described here comes from a study of blood T cells in healthy people across ages. The people who gave samples were healthy Caucasians from Russia, aged about 6 to 100. Study observations and caveats: Strong correlation linked observed beta diversity and percent naive T cells.

A J-beta primer mix and a sample-barcoded 5' primer were used in a second PCR of about 7 to 12 cycles. MiXCR was run by TCRdb on the 5' RACE reads, yielding one entry per CDR3 protein. The sample has about 620,000 distinct CDR3 sequences, roughly half seen once. CDR1 is LNHNV, CDR2 YYDKDF, per germline (reference sequence). The CDR3 loop spans 12 amino acids. V shed 4 bases and J shed 9 bases, with 11 bases lying between them. Points on this clonotype: Its antigen is currently unknown.

The chain couples TRBV15 to TRBJ2-3, with a tentative D call TRBD2 (5 bases). Input material: blood. This sequence originates from a woman over 75 in good health. The CDR3, as DNA: TGTGCCACCAGCACCCCCGGGGAGACGCAGTATTTT. Translated: CATSTPGETQYF.